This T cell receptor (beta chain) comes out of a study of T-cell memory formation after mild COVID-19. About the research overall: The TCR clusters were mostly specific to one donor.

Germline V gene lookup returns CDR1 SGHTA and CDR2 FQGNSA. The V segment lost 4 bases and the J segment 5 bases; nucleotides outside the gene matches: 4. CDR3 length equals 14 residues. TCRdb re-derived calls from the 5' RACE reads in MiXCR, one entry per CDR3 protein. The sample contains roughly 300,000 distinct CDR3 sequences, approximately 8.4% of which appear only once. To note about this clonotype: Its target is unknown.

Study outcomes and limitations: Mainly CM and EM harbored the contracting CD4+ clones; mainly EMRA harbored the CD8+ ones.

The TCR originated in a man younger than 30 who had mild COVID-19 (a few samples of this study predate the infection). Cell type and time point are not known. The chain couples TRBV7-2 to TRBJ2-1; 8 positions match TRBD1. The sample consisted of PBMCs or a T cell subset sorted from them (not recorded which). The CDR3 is CASSSRDRNNEQFF. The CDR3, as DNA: TGTGCCAGCAGCTCCCGGGACAGGAACAATGAGCAGTTCTTC.